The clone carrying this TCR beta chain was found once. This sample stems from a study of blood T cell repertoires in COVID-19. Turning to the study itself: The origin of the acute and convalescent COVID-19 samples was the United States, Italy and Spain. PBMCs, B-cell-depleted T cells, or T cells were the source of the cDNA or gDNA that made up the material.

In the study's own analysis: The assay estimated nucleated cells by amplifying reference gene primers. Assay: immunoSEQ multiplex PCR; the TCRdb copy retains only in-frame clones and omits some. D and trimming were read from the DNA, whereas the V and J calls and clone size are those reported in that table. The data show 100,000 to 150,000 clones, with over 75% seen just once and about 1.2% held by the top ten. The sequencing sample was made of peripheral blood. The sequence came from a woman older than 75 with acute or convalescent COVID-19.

In DNA form, the CDR3 reads TGTGCCACCCAGGGGGGACTGTGGATGGCAGATACGCAGTATTTT. Its protein product is CATQGGLWMADTQYF. The J gene is TRBJ2-3, the V gene TRBV11-2, with a possible D match to TRBD1 (7 bases). With 10 bases removed from V and 4 bases from J, the gap between germline ends came to 21 bases. Germline CDR1 is SGHAT and CDR2 is FQNNGV. The CDR3 length is 15 residues.